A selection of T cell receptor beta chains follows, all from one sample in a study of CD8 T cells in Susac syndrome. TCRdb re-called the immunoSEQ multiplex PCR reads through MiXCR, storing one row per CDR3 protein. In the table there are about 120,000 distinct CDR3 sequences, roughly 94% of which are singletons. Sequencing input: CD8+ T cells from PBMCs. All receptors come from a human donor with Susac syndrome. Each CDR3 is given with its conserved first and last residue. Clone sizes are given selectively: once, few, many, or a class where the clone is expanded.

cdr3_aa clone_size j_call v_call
CASRLGTGTEAFF NA TRBJ1-1 TRBV7-2
CASSESRPTGAGYGYTF NA TRBJ1-2 TRBV25-1
CASRRGSNEQFF NA TRBJ2-1 TRBV28
CASSQDIPANTEAFF NA TRBJ1-1 TRBV4-1
CSAREPLVSGGERRGTDTQYF NA TRBJ2-3 TRBV20-1
CATSREFNSAGGFQETQYF NA TRBJ2-5 TRBV15
CASSESTLGGGAGEQFF NA TRBJ2-1 TRBV10-2
CASSPGTSLLSTDTQCF NA TRBJ2-3 TRBV12-3/TRBV12-4
CASSEDRGPDTQYF NA TRBJ2-3 TRBV2
CASSWSDSGDTQYF NA TRBJ2-3 TRBV12-3/TRBV12-4
CSIESSSYEQYF once TRBJ2-7 TRBV29-1
CASSRDPSSYEQYF NA TRBJ2-7 TRBV10-1
CASSLPGSGANVLTF NA TRBJ2-6 TRBV12-3/TRBV12-4
CASRDRVDSNQPQHF NA TRBJ1-5 TRBV19